This T cell receptor (beta chain) was sequenced during a study of blood T cell repertoires in COVID-19. Turning to the study itself: Spain, Italy and the United States supplied samples that represented acute and convalescent COVID-19. PBMCs, B-cell-depleted T cells, or T cells provided the cDNA or gDNA that made up the material.

V lost 3 bases to trimming and J lost 4 bases; unmatched junction nucleotides: 7. The germline gives CDR1 SGHRS, CDR2 YFSETQ. The CDR3 has 15 residues. In the study's own analysis: Estimation of nucleated cell counts was performed using reference gene primer amplification. Using immunoSEQ multiplex PCR, the repertoire was profiled, and TCRdb retains in-frame clones only, with some absent. V, J and clone size derive from that table, while D and trimming were established from the DNA sequence. Here the sample spans 300,000 to 400,000 clones, 87% being singletons. Sequenced sample: peripheral blood. The rearrangement uses TRBV5-1 and TRBJ1-1; 9 bases map to TRBD1. The receptor comes from a man in his fifties with active or convalescent COVID-19. For the CDR3, the DNA is TGCGCCAGCAGCTCGGGACAGGGTGAAGGCACTGAAGCTTTCTTT. Protein product: CASSSGQGEGTEAFF.